The 14 T cell receptor beta chains below come from one sample, sequenced in a study of CD8+ T cells in alopecia areata (dated by TCRdb to 2016 to 2019). The library came from the immunoSEQ multiplex PCR assay. For TCR sequencing, RNA was extracted from every sample and reverse transcribed into cDNA to serve as template. The source is immuneACCESS, and TCRdb retained only in-frame sequences with V and J called. Part of the clones is not carried over; for the studies checked, unresolved V genes explain less than half of this, and the remainder is unexplained. The sample table shows 200,000 to 250,000 clones, and 64% are seen once. 4% to 5% of the sample belongs to the ten largest clones. The time point label on this specimen signifies: about 4 weeks on oral tofacitinib. Taken with the paper, the label for treatment or condition translates to: oral pan-JAK inhibitor, 5-10 mg twice daily. Sequencing used CD4+ T cells sorted from blood, obtained at week 4, from a patient treated with tofacitinib. Source of these receptors: a human donor with alopecia areata.

Turning to this clone: One end of the junction is discordant with germline, which a read error may explain. V and J are TRBV7-9 and TRBJ2-1, with D possibly TRBD2 on 5 matching bases. Looked up from germline, CDR1 is SEHNR and CDR2 is FQNEAQ (reference sequence). The CDR3 length is 16 residues. The CDR3 here is CASSLATRVIFNEQFF. The DNA of the CDR3 is TGTGCCAGCAGCCTAGCAACTAGGGTTATCTTCAATGAGCAGTTCTTC.

This chain links TRBV27 with TRBJ1-4; 11 bases align to TRBD1. The CDR3 is 14 amino acids. The junction had 5 bases not matched to a gene; V was cut back by 6 bases and J by 8 bases. Germline CDR1 and CDR2: MNHEY and SMNVEV (reference sequence). The CDR3 DNA is TGTGCCAGCAGCGGGGACAGGGGGAACGAAAAACTGTTTTTT. It encodes CASSGDRGNEKLFF. Drawing the rest from reference TRBV27 and TRBJ1-4, the complete variable domain is EAQVTQNPRYLITVTGKKLTVTCSQNMNHEYMSWYRQDPGLGLRQIYYSMNVEVTDKGDVPEGYKVSRKEKRNFPLILESPSPNQTSLYFCASSGDRGNEKLFFGSGTQLSVL.

The genes are TRBV5-1 and TRBJ2-2; D is possibly TRBD1 (6 bases). The V end was cut by 5 bases, the J end by 4 bases, with 15 bases between. Germline-derived CDR1 and CDR2 are SGHRS and YFSETQ. This CDR3 comprises 15 residues. The CDR3 DNA reads as TGCGCCAGCAGAATTAGGCAGGGGCGCACCGGGGAGCTGTTTTTT. The encoded protein is CASRIRQGRTGELFF.

The chain has TRBV6-6 and TRBJ2-2; TRBD2 matches at 8 bases. With 6 bases clipped from V and 4 bases from J, the junction kept 7 bases outside the gene matches. This CDR3 has 15 amino acids. Germline V gene lookup returns CDR1 MNHNY and CDR2 SVGAGI (reference sequence). The CDR3 spells CASRSGGGITGELFF. For the CDR3, the DNA is TGTGCCAGCAGAAGCGGGGGCGGGATCACCGGGGAGCTGTTTTTT.

This clone showed up just a few times. The rearrangement links TRBV2 to TRBJ1-5, with 9 bases lining up with TRBD1. Germline V CDR1 and CDR2: SNHLY, FYNNEI. This CDR3 contains 16 residues. V dropped 3 bases and J dropped 4; count of bases not matched to a gene: 7. The CDR3: CASSDTTGGRNQPQHF. The DNA of the CDR3 is TGTGCCAGCAGTGATACGACAGGGGGTAGAAATCAGCCCCAGCATTTT.

In this sample, this clone turned up a few times. This chain uses TRBV7-8 with TRBJ2-5; D remains ambiguous. V was trimmed by 6 bases and J by 6 bases, leaving 17 bases between them. The germline CDR1 and CDR2 sequences are SGHVS and FQNEAQ. The CDR3 is made up of 14 amino acids. CDR3 residues: CASSPPVPRKTQYF. CDR3 nucleotide sequence: TGTGCCAGCAGTCCCCCCGTCCCGCGGAAGACCCAGTACTTC.

The V gene is TRBV7-2, the J gene TRBJ2-7, with D unresolved. The V gene lost 1 base and the J gene lost 2 bases, with 12 bases spanning the gap. CDR1 and CDR2 from the germline V gene are SGHTA and FQGNSA. CDR3 size: 15 residues. CDR3 bases: TGTGCCAGCAGCTTAGAGCCTCAGGCGCCCTACGAGCAGTACTTC. It is translated as CASSLEPQAPYEQYF.

The chain recombines TRBV15 with TRBJ2-1, with unresolved D. Trimming removed 0 bases at V and 6 bases at J, with 6 bases between. The V gene's germline CDR1 is LNHNV and CDR2 YYDKDF (reference sequence). CDR3 length: 13 amino acids. CDR3 amino acids: CATSRDQANEQFF. In DNA form, the CDR3 reads TGTGCCACCAGCAGAGATCAGGCCAATGAGCAGTTCTTC.

V gene TRBV5-1 combines with J gene TRBJ2-1; 11 bases match TRBD2. The ends lost 3 bases at V and 3 bases at J; junction bases unmatched: 2. Germline V gives CDR1 SGHRS, CDR2 YFSETQ. The CDR3 length is 15 residues. CDR3 bases: TGCGCCAGCAGCTCTACTAGCGGGGGCTACAATGAGCAGTTCTTC. It codes for CASSSTSGGYNEQFF.

The chain is built from TRBV7-6 and TRBJ2-7; 9 bases are shared with TRBD1. V lost 1 base to trimming and J lost 7 bases; unmatched junction nucleotides: 5. The germline gives CDR1 SGHVS, CDR2 FNYEAQ. CDR3 length: 14 amino acids. In DNA, the CDR3 is TGTGCCAGCAGCTTAGGACAGGGGGGGACTGAGCAGTACTTC. Translated: CASSLGQGGTEQYF.

V gene TRBV6-5 combines with J gene TRBJ1-4; the D gene is possibly TRBD1 (5 bases). This CDR3 region has 16 residues. V lost 0 bases and J lost 10, with 18 bases in between. The V gene's germline CDR1 is MNHEY and CDR2 SVGAGI. The CDR3 reads CASSYSRAGGKGKLFF. The DNA of the CDR3 is TGTGCCAGCAGTTACTCGAGAGCGGGGGGTAAGGGAAAACTGTTTTTT.

The rearrangement joins TRBV4-3 to TRBJ2-1; the D gene could be TRBD1 or TRBD2 (5 bases each). Germline CDR1 and CDR2: LGHNA and YSLEER. The CDR3 has 14 amino acids. V was cut by 4 bases and J by 5 bases, with 12 bases left in between. The CDR3 spells CASSPTVGDNEQFF. In DNA, the CDR3 is TGCGCCAGCAGCCCCACCGTGGGGGACAATGAGCAGTTCTTC.

This rearrangement joins TRBV20-1 to TRBJ1-2; TRBD1 is a possible D gene (5 bases). Germline V gives CDR1 DFQATT, CDR2 SNEGSKA (reference sequence). The CDR3 contains 10 residues. Trimming stripped 4 bases from V and 6 bases from J, with 6 bases between. The CDR3 sequence: CSAKDNGYTF. The CDR3 DNA reads TGCAGTGCTAAGGACAATGGCTACACCTTC.

This clone was observed a handful of times. The chain has TRBV9 and TRBJ1-2, with no clear D. Trimming left V 6 bases short and J 1 base short, with 13 bases between. Germline V CDR1 and CDR2: SGDLS, YYNGEE. The CDR3 extends over 14 amino acids. CDR3 DNA: TGTGCCAGCACCGAGGGAGGGTTTAACTATGGCTACACCTTC. Its protein is CASTEGGFNYGYTF. Using reference TRBV9 and TRBJ1-2 for the parts outside the CDR3, the full variable domain is DSGVTQTPKHLITATGQRVTLRCSPRSGDLSVYWYQQSLDQGLQFLIQYYNGEERAKGNILERFSAQQFPDLHSELNLSSLELGDSALYFCASTEGGFNYGYTFGSGTRLTVV.